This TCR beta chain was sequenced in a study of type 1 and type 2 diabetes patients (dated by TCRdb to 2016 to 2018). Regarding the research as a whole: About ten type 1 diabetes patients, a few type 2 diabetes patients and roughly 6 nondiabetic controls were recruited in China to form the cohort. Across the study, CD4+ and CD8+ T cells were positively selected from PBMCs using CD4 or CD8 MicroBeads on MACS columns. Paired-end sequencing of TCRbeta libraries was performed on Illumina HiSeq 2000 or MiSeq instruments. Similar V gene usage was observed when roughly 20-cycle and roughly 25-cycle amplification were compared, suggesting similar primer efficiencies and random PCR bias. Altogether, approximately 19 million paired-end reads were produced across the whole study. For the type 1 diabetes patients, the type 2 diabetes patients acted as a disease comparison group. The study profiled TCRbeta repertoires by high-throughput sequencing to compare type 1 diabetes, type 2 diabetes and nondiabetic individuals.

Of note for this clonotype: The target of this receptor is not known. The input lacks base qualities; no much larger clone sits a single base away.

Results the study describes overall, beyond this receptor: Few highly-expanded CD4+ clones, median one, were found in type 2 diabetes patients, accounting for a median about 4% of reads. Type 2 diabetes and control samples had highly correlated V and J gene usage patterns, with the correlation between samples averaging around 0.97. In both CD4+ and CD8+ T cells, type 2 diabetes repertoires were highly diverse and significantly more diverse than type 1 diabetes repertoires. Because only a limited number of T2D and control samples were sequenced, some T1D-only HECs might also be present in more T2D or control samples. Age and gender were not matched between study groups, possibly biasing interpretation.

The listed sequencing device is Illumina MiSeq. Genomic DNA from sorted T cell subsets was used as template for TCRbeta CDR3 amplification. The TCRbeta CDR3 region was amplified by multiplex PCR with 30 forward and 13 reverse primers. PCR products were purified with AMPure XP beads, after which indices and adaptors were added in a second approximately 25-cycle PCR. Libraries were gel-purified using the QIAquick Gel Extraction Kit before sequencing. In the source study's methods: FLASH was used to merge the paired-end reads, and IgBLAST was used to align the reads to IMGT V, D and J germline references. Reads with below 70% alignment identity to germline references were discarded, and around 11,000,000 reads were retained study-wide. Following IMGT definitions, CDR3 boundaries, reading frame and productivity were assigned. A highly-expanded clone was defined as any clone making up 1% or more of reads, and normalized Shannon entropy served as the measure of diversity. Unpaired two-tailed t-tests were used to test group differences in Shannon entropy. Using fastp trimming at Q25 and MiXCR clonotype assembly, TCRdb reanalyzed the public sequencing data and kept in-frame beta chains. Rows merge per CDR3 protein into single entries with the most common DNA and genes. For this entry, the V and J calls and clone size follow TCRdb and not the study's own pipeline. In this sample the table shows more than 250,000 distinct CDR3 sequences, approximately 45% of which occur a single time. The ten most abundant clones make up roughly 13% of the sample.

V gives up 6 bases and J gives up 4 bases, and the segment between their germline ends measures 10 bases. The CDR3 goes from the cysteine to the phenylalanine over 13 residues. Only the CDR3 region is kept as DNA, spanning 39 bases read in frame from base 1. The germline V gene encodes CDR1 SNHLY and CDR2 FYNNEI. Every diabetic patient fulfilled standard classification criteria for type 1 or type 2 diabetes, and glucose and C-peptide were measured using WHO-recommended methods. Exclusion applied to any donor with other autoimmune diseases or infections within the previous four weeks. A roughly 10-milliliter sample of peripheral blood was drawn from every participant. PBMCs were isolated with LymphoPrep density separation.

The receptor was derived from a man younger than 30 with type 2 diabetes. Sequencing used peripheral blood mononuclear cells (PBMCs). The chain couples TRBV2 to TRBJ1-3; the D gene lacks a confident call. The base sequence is TGTGCCAGCAGCCTGGAATTGGGAAACACCATATATTTT. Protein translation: CASSLELGNTIYF.